This T cell receptor beta chain was sequenced in a study of blood T cell repertoires in COVID-19. From germline, CDR1 is SGHRS and CDR2 YFSETQ. With V trimmed by 0 bases and J by 7 bases, 4 bases remained unmatched. The CDR3 totals 14 residues. The protocol was immunoSEQ multiplex PCR, while the TCRdb copy is restricted to in-frame clones and leaves out a portion. The table lists about 94,000 clones, about 83% of them singletons. This TCR came from a man in his 70s with COVID-19, enrolled during active disease. The chain is built from TRBV5-1 and TRBJ1-2, with 9 bases matching TRBD1. The sample was peripheral blood. Here the CDR3 DNA reads TGCGCCAGCAGCTTGGCGGGACAGGGTTTTGGCTACACCTTC. This sequence encodes CASSLAGQGFGYTF. The whole variable domain, filled in from reference TRBV5-1 and TRBJ1-2, reads KAGVTQTPRYLIKTRGQQVTLSCSPISGHRSVSWYQQTPGQGLQFLFEYFSETQRNKGNFPGRFSGRQFSNSRSEMNVSTLELGDSALYLCASSLAGQGFGYTFGSGTRLTVV.